The 7 T cell receptor beta chains listed next were all sequenced from one sample in a study of blood T cell repertoires in COVID-19. Measured with immunoSEQ multiplex PCR; TCRdb has only the in-frame clones, and not every one. Among some 300,000 clones listed, about 87% were seen once. The specimen sequenced was peripheral blood. The receptor source for this set is a woman between 50 and 59 years old with COVID-19, enrolled during active disease.

The sample holds one count of this clone. This rearrangement joins TRBV19 to TRBJ2-1; tentatively, D is TRBD2 (6 bases). The V gene lost 11 bases and the J gene lost 8 bases, with 25 bases spanning the gap. The CDR3 sequence is 15 residues long. Germline assignment: CDR1 LNHDA and CDR2 SQIVND (reference sequence). CDR3 amino acids: CAPNAGLEIIDEQFF. Here the CDR3 DNA reads TGTGCCCCTAATGCGGGGCTAGAAATTATCGATGAGCAGTTCTTC.

The rearrangement joins TRBV10-2 to TRBJ1-4; TRBD1 might be the D (6 bases). This CDR3 comprises 13 residues. Germline CDR1 reads WSHSY; CDR2 reads SAAADI. Trimming shortened V by 6 bases and J by 8 bases, and 13 bases separated the two germline ends. CDR3 loop: CASRITGTEKLFF. The CDR3 bases are TGCGCCAGCAGAATTACAGGGACCGAAAAACTGTTTTTT.

The rearrangement joins TRBV2 to TRBJ2-2, with a weak D call TRBD2 (6 bases). Germline V gives CDR1 SNHLY, CDR2 FYNNEI. The CDR3 is made up of 16 amino acids. V lost 4 bases, J lost 6 bases, and 18 bases lay in between. CDR3 sequence reads: CASSVAGGNVAGELFF. CDR3 nucleotides: TGTGCCAGCAGTGTAGCCGGAGGGAATGTAGCCGGGGAGCTGTTTTTT.

The chain carries TRBV19 and TRBJ1-2; TRBD1 might be the D (5 bases). This CDR3 spans 15 amino acids. V shed 3 bases and J shed 3 bases, with 14 bases lying between them. The germline gives CDR1 LNHDA, CDR2 SQIVND (reference sequence). CDR3 residues: CASSIPPIRDYGYTF. CDR3 DNA: TGTGCCAGTAGTATTCCGCCGATCAGGGACTATGGCTACACCTTC.

The chain links TRBV6-4 to TRBJ1-2; D is possibly TRBD1 (5 bases). Trimming pared 9 bases from V and 7 bases from J, leaving 21 bases between. The CDR3 runs to 14 residues. Germline CDR1 is MRHNA and CDR2 is SNTAGT. The CDR3 coding sequence is TGTGCCAGTCAGTCGCACAGGACCAGGGTTGGCTACACCTTC. Translated: CASQSHRTRVGYTF.

The V call is TRBV11-3, the J call TRBJ2-2, with 9 bases that match TRBD1. The CDR3 has 16 amino acids. The J segment lost 4 bases and the V segment lost 5 bases, leaving 8 bases of the junction unmatched. The germline CDR1 and CDR2 sequences are SGHNT and YENEEA. CDR3 DNA sequence: TGTGCCAGCAGCCGTGCCGGGACAGGGAGCACCGGGGAGCTGTTTTTT. Translation: CASSRAGTGSTGELFF. The entire variable domain, with the rest obtained from reference TRBV11-3 and TRBJ2-2, is as follows: EAGVVQSPRYKIIEKKQPVAFWCNPISGHNTLYWYLQNLGQGPELLIRYENEEAVDDSQLPKDRFSAERLKGVDSTLKIQPAELGDSAVYLCASSRAGTGSTGELFFGEGSRLTVL.

The CDR3 DNA reads as TGCAGCGTCCGATCGACTAGCGGGTTTGACGAGCAGTACTTC. Translating gives CSVRSTSGFDEQYF. V usage is TRBV29-1 and J usage is TRBJ2-7; 10 bases align to TRBD2. The germline V gene encodes CDR1 SQVTM and CDR2 ANQGSEA. V was clipped by 6 bases and J by 5 bases; unmatched bases: 10. The CDR3 is 14 amino acids.